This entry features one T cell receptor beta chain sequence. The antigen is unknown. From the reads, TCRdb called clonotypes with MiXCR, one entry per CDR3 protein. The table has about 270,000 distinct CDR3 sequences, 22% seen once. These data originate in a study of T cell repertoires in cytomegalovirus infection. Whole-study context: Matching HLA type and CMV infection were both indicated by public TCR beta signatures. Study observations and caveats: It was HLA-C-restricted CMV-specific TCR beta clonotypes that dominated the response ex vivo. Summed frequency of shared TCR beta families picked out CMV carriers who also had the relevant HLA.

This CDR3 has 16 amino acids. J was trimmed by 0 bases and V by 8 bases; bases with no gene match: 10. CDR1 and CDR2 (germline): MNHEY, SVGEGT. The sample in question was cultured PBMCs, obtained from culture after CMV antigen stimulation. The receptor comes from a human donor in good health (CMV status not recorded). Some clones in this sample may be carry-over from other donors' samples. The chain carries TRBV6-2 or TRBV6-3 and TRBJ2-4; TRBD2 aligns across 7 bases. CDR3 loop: CASEDRIAGAKNIQYF. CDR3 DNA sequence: TGTGCCAGCGAAGACCGTATAGCGGGAGCCAAAAACATTCAGTACTTC.